The 7 T cell receptor beta chains presented below share a single source sample, sequenced in a study of shared clonotypes between healthy human individuals (dated by TCRdb to 2018 to 2020). The protocol used for the library was the immunoSEQ multiplex PCR assay. Sourced from immuneACCESS, this table was stored by TCRdb with only in-frame sequences that have V and J called. A share of the clones is absent; for the studies checked, an unresolved V gene accounts for under half, and the remainder has no known explanation. Present in this sample are some 1.4 million clones, approximately 97% of which were seen just once. Clones ranked in the top ten supply roughly 1.2% of the sample. The sequencing sample was made of naive CD4+ T cells sorted from blood. Sample cell subset or site, as interpreted from the label and publication: CD45RA+ positively selected. These receptors were obtained from a young man in good health.

This clone appeared a single time. The rearrangement joins TRBV29-1 to TRBJ2-5; perhaps TRBD2 as D (5 bases). Germline assignment: CDR1 SQVTM and CDR2 ANQGSEA. There are 11 residues in the CDR3. Trimming removed 7 bases from V and 0 bases from J, with 6 bases in between. This CDR3 is CSERYQETQYF. CDR3 in DNA: TGCAGCGAGCGGTACCAAGAGACCCAGTACTTC.

The V call is TRBV4-3, the J call TRBJ2-7; D is possibly TRBD1 (6 bases). Germline values: CDR1 LGHNA, CDR2 YSLEER. The CDR3 runs to 17 residues. The ends were cut back, 3 bases at V and 3 bases at J, with 21 bases in the middle. This CDR3 reads CASSQEQVQGLDYEQYF. Here the CDR3 DNA reads TGCGCCAGCAGCCAGGAACAGGTACAGGGTTTGGACTACGAGCAGTACTTC.

V is TRBV4-3 and J is TRBJ2-7, with TRBD2 matching 8 bases. This CDR3 has 16 residues. Germline V CDR1 and CDR2: LGHNA, YSLEER. V shed 8 bases and J 3 bases; nucleotides not matched to a gene: 15. This CDR3 is CASSFSAGGRGYEQYF. CDR3 in DNA: TGCGCCAGCTCGTTTTCGGCGGGAGGCAGGGGCTACGAGCAGTACTTC.

The rearrangement links TRBV7-9 to TRBJ2-7; the match to TRBD2 covers 9 bases. J was trimmed by 5 bases and V by 4 bases; bases with no gene match: 15. There are 17 residues in the CDR3. The V gene's germline CDR1 is SEHNR and CDR2 FQNEAQ (reference sequence). The CDR3 DNA reads TGTGCCAGCAGCTCCTCCCGTGGGGCTAGCGGGACTAACGAGCAGTACTTC. Encoded protein: CASSSSRGASGTNEQYF.

J is TRBJ2-5 and V is TRBV11-2; 8 bases fit TRBD2. This CDR3 has 16 residues. V lost 5 bases and J lost 4; bases outside the gene matches: 12. Germline V gene sequence: CDR1 SGHAT, CDR2 FQNNGV. CDR3 region: CASSPDSSGLGETQYF. In nucleotides, the CDR3 is TGTGCCAGCAGCCCCGATTCTAGCGGGTTGGGAGAGACCCAGTACTTC.

This clone was counted once. This chain links TRBV2 with TRBJ1-4, with a possible D match to TRBD1 (5 bases). The V end was cut by 3 bases, the J end by 11 bases, with 16 bases between. Germline values: CDR1 SNHLY, CDR2 FYNNEI. The CDR3 spans 14 residues. CDR3 nucleotide sequence: TGTGCCAGCAGTGACTTTCAGGGCCGAGGGAAACTGTTTTTT. Protein sequence: CASSDFQGRGKLFF.

Points on this clone: Other DNA variants within this sample encode the same CDR3. V and J are TRBV15 and TRBJ2-7; 8 positions match TRBD2. CDR1 LNHNV and CDR2 YYDKDF come from the germline V gene (reference sequence). Trimming took 1 base from V and 2 from J; bases not matched to a gene: 1. This CDR3 comprises 14 residues. The CDR3 region has the DNA TGTGCCACCAGCAGAGCGGGAGGGCCCTACGAGCAGTACTTC. This gives the protein CATSRAGGPYEQYF. Full variable domain (outside the CDR3, taken from reference TRBV15 and TRBJ2-7): DAMVIQNPRYQVTQFGKPVTLSCSQTLNHNVMYWYQQKSSQAPKLLFHYYDKDFNNEADTPDNFQSRRPNTSFCFLDIRSPGLGDTAMYLCATSRAGGPYEQYFGPGTRLTVT.